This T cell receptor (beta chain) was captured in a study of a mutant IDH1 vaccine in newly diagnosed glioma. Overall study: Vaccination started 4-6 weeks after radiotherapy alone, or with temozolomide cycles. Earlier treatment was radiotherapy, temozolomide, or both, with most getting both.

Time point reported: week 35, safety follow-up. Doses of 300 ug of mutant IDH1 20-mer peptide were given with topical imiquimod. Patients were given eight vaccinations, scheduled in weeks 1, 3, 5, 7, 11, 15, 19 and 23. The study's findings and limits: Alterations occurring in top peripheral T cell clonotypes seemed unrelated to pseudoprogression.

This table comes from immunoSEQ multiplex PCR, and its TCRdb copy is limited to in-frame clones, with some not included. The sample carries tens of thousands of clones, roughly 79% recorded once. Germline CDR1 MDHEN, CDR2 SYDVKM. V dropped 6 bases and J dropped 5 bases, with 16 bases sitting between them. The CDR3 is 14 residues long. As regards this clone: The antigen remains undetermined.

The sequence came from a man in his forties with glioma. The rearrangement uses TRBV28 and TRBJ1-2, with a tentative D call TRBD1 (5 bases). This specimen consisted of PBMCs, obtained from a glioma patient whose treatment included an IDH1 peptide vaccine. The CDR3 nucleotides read TGTGCCAGCAGCAGACAGTTTAGTTGGTATGGCTACACCTTC. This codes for CASSRQFSWYGYTF.